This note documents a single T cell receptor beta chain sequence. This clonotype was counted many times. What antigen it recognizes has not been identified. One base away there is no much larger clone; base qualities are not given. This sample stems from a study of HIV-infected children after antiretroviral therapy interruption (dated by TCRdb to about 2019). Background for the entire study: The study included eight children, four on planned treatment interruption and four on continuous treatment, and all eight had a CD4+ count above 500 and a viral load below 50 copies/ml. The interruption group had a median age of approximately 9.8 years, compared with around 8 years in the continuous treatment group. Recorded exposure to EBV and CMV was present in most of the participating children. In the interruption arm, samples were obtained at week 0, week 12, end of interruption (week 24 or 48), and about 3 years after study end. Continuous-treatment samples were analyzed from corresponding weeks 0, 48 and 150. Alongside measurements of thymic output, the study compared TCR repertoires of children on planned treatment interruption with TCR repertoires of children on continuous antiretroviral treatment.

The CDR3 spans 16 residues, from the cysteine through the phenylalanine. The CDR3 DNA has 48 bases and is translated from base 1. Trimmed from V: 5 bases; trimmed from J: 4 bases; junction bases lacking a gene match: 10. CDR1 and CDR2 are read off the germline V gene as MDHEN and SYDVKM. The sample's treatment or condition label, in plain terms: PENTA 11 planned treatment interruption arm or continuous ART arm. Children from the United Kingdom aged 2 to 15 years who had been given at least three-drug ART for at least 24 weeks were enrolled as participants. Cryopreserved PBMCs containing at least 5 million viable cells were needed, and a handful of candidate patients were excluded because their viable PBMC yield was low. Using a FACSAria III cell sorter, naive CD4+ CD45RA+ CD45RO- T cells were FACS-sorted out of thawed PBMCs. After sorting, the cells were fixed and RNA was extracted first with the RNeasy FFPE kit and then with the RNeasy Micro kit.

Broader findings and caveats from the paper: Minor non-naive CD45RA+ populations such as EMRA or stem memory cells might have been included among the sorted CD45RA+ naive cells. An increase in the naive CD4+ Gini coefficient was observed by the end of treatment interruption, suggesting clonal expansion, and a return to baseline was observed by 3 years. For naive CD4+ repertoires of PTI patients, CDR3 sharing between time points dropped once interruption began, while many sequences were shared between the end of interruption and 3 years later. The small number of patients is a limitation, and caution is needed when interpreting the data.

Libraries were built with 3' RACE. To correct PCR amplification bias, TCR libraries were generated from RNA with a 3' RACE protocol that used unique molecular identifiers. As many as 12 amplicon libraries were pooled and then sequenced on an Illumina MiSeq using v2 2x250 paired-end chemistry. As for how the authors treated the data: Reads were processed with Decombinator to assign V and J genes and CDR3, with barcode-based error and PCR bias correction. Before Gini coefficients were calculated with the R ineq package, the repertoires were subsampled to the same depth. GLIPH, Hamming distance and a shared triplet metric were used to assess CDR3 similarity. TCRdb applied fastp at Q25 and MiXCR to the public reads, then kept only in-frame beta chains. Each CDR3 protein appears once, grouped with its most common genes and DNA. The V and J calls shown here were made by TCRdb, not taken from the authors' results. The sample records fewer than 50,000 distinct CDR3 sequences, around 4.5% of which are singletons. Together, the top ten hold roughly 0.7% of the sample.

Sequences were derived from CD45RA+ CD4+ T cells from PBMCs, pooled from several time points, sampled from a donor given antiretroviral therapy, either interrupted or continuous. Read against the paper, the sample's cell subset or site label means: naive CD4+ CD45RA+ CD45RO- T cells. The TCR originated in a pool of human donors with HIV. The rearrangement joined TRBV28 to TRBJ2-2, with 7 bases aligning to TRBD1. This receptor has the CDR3 CASSKKTGLPTGELFF. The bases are TGTGCCAGCAGTAAAAAGACAGGGCTTCCCACCGGGGAGCTGTTTTTT.